A single sample is the source of the 23 T cell receptor beta chains below, sequenced in a study of blood T cell repertoires in COVID-19. Clones were read by immunoSEQ multiplex PCR, and TCRdb kept only the in-frame ones, dropping some. The table shows hundreds of thousands of clones, with about 88% occurring only once. The sequencing input was peripheral blood. These TCRs come from a man between 18 and 35 years old with COVID-19, enrolled during active disease.

The chain is built from TRBV10-2 and TRBJ1-2; 10 nucleotides agree with TRBD1. CDR3 length: 16 residues. J was trimmed by 4 bases and V by 2 bases; bases with no gene match: 7. Germline CDR1 and CDR2: WSHSY and SAAADI. The CDR3 DNA sequence: TGCGCCAGCAGTGAGGTCTCGGGACAGGGGACCTATGGCTACACCTTC. Translating it yields CASSEVSGQGTYGYTF.

The chain couples TRBV6-4 to TRBJ1-1; 9 nucleotides match TRBD1. The CDR3 consists of 13 residues. Germline V CDR1 and CDR2: MRHNA, SNTAGT. The trim removed 10 bases at V and 5 bases at J, leaving 8 bases unmatched. The CDR3 loop is CATSRQGETEAFF. The CDR3 DNA follows: TGTGCCACCTCTCGACAGGGGGAGACTGAAGCTTTCTTT.

This chain uses TRBV5-4 with TRBJ2-3; D gene uncertain. Trimming left V 3 bases short and J 3 bases short, with 11 bases between. Germline V CDR1 and CDR2: SGHNT, YYREEE (reference sequence). CDR3 length equals 14 residues. The CDR3 region has the DNA TGTGCCAGCAGCTCAAGGAGATTAACAGATACGCAGTATTTT. Residues: CASSSRRLTDTQYF. The full variable domain, in which reference TRBV5-4 and TRBJ2-3 provide the parts outside the CDR3, is ETGVTQSPTHLIKTRGQQVTLRCSSQSGHNTVSWYQQALGQGPQFIFQYYREEENGRGNFPPRFSGLQFPNYSSELNVNALELDDSALYLCASSSRRLTDTQYFGPGTRLTVL.

This chain connects TRBV5-4 to TRBJ2-2; TRBD2 aligns across 8 bases. The CDR3 length is 17 residues. V shed 4 bases, J shed 1 base, and the junction held 9 bases outside the gene matches. Looked up from germline, CDR1 is SGHNT and CDR2 is YYREEE (reference sequence). The DNA for the CDR3 is TGTGCCAGCAGCAAAGTTCCGGGACTAGGGAACACCGGGGAGCTGTTTTTT. As protein: CASSKVPGLGNTGELFF.

The V call is TRBV7-2, the J call TRBJ2-3; 8 nucleotides match TRBD2. The trim removed 2 bases at V and 2 bases at J, leaving 6 bases unmatched. Germline CDR1 SGHTA, CDR2 FQGNSA. The CDR3 totals 16 residues. Here the CDR3 DNA reads TGTGCCAGCAGCTTATATGTTAGCGGGGCCACAGATACGCAGTATTTT. Its protein is CASSLYVSGATDTQYF.

The chain uses TRBV19 and TRBJ2-2; a weak D match, TRBD2 (6 bases). Trimming cost V 6 bases and J 0 bases, with 14 bases left between them. Germline V gene lookup returns CDR1 LNHDA and CDR2 SQIVND (reference sequence). The CDR3 runs 16 residues. The CDR3 loop is CASRRGWGANTGELFF. CDR3 in DNA: TGTGCCAGTAGACGGGGCTGGGGGGCGAACACCGGGGAGCTGTTTTTT. The whole variable domain, remainder taken from reference TRBV19 and TRBJ2-2, is DGGITQSPKYLFRKEGQNVTLSCEQNLNHDAMYWYRQDPGQGLRLIYYSQIVNDFQKGDIAEGYSVSREKKESFPLTVTSAQKNPTAFYLCASRRGWGANTGELFFGEGSRLTVL.

The chain joins TRBV19 to TRBJ1-2; 10 nucleotides match TRBD1. This CDR3 has 16 residues. CDR1 and CDR2 (germline): LNHDA, SQIVND (reference sequence). V trimming: 7 bases; J trimming: 6 bases; junction bases outside the gene matches: 14. CDR3 amino acids: CASTRTGTGVDNGYTF. CDR3 sequence (DNA): TGTGCCAGTACCAGGACCGGGACAGGGGTGGATAATGGCTACACCTTC.

This clone has a handful of counts. Other DNA sequences from this sample encode an identical CDR3 as well. The chain employs TRBV19 and TRBJ2-7; D perhaps matches TRBD2 (6 bases). Germline V CDR1 and CDR2: LNHDA, SQIVND (reference sequence). CDR3 length: 15 amino acids. Deletions cut 1 base from V and 2 bases from J, with 12 bases between. In nucleotides, the CDR3 is TGTGCCAGTAGTATAGGCCTAGCGCGGACCTACGAGCAGTACTTC. This encodes CASSIGLARTYEQYF. Drawing the rest from reference TRBV19 and TRBJ2-7, the complete variable domain is DGGITQSPKYLFRKEGQNVTLSCEQNLNHDAMYWYRQDPGQGLRLIYYSQIVNDFQKGDIAEGYSVSREKKESFPLTVTSAQKNPTAFYLCASSIGLARTYEQYFGPGTRLTVT.

The chain carries TRBV5-4 and TRBJ2-2, with D unresolved. V was shortened by 0 bases and J by 5 bases, with 11 bases between the two germline ends. Germline CDR1 and CDR2: SGHNT and YYREEE (reference sequence). The CDR3 covers 15 residues. This chain's CDR3 is CASSLVSISTGELFF. The DNA for the CDR3 is TGTGCCAGCAGCTTGGTATCTATTTCTACCGGGGAGCTGTTTTTT. Filled out from reference TRBV5-4 and TRBJ2-2, the complete variable domain reads ETGVTQSPTHLIKTRGQQVTLRCSSQSGHNTVSWYQQALGQGPQFIFQYYREEENGRGNFPPRFSGLQFPNYSSELNVNALELDDSALYLCASSLVSISTGELFFGEGSRLTVL.

V is TRBV5-1 and J is TRBJ1-5, with 8 bases aligning to TRBD1. In germline, CDR1 is SGHRS, CDR2 YFSETQ. The J segment lost 1 base and the V segment lost 0 bases, leaving 6 bases of the junction unmatched. The CDR3 runs 17 residues. CDR3 sequence (DNA): TGCGCCAGCAGCTTGGGGACAGGGCTAGGAAGCAATCAGCCCCAGCATTTT. This encodes CASSLGTGLGSNQPQHF.

As for this clone: This sample includes further DNA sequences coding for the same CDR3. This chain connects TRBV5-4 to TRBJ2-3; a possible D gene is TRBD2 (5 bases). Germline V gene data show CDR1 as SGHNT and CDR2 as YYREEE (reference sequence). Between the trimmed V and J ends, which lost 0 bases and 1 base, there was a span of 9 bases. This CDR3 contains 15 residues. DNA for the CDR3: TGTGCCAGCAGCTTGGCCGGGGTGGGCACAGATACGCAGTATTTT. Residues: CASSLAGVGTDTQYF.

The V gene is TRBV11-2, the J gene TRBJ2-1; 8 positions agree with TRBD1. Losses at the gene ends were 7 bases for V and 5 bases for J; bases not matched to a gene: 7. Germline loops: CDR1 SGHAT, CDR2 FQNNGV. The CDR3 spans 14 residues. The CDR3 is CASTSNRGDNEQFF. CDR3 nucleotide sequence: TGTGCCAGCACCTCAAACAGGGGGGACAATGAGCAGTTCTTC.

The chain recombines TRBV5-6 with TRBJ2-7; D uncertain. CDR3 size: 13 residues. Germline V gives CDR1 SGHDT, CDR2 YYEEEE. V was cut by 1 base and J by 3 bases, with 8 bases left in between. The CDR3 DNA sequence: TGTGCCAGCAGCTTGTACGGTGGCTACGAGCAGTACTTC. This translates into CASSLYGGYEQYF.

The V call is TRBV12-5, the J call TRBJ2-5, with D possibly being TRBD1 (6 bases). Germline V gene data show CDR1 as LGHNT and CDR2 as FRNRAP. V lost 5 bases to trimming and J lost 4 bases, with 14 bases between them. The CDR3 runs to 14 residues. In DNA, the CDR3 is TGTGCTAGTGGTAAAGACAGGCTAGGAGAGACCCAGTACTTC. Translating gives CASGKDRLGETQYF.

The chain is built from TRBV3-1 (or the pseudogene TRBV3-2) and TRBJ1-2, with 7 nucleotides matching TRBD1. CDR3 length equals 15 residues. After removal of 0 bases from V and 0 bases from J, the junction contained 1 base not matched to a gene. Looked up from germline, CDR1 is LGHDT and CDR2 is YNNKEL (reference sequence). For the CDR3, the DNA is TGTGCCAGCAGCCAAGACGGACAGGCTAACTATGGCTACACCTTC. Protein sequence: CASSQDGQANYGYTF.

As to this clone: The same CDR3 can be traced to other DNA sequences in this sample. The rearrangement joins TRBV19 to TRBJ2-1; 10 bases line up with TRBD2. V lost 3 bases, J lost 6 bases, and 5 bases stayed unmatched. Germline V gene data show CDR1 as LNHDA and CDR2 as SQIVND (reference sequence). The CDR3 runs 15 residues. As DNA, the CDR3 is TGTGCCAGTAGTATTCTAGCGGGAGTCGGCAATGAGCAGTTCTTC. Amino acid sequence: CASSILAGVGNEQFF.

V is TRBV19 and J is TRBJ2-4; TRBD1 agrees at 7 bases. The CDR3 has 15 amino acids. Germline CDR1 is LNHDA and CDR2 is SQIVND (reference sequence). The V segment lost 4 bases and the J segment 6 bases; nucleotides outside the gene matches: 9. The CDR3 sequence: CASSTPGQVLNIQYF. The CDR3 DNA reads TGTGCCAGTAGTACCCCCGGACAGGTTCTAAACATTCAGTACTTC.

This clone was observed a few times. The V and J genes are TRBV10-1 and TRBJ2-5; tentative D call: TRBD1 (6 bases). Germline loops: CDR1 WNHNN, CDR2 SYGVQD (reference sequence). Trimming cost V 2 bases and J 2 bases, with 12 bases left between them. CDR3 length: 15 residues. CDR3 in DNA: TGCGCCAGCAGTGAGGTCAGGGGTCAACAAGAGACCCAGTACTTC. This gives the protein CASSEVRGQQETQYF.

This chain links TRBV18 with TRBJ2-5; 7 nucleotides match TRBD2. V was pared by 0 bases and J by 0 bases, with 7 bases of the junction left unmatched. The V gene's germline CDR1 is KGHSH and CDR2 LQKENI. The CDR3 extends over 17 amino acids. In DNA, the CDR3 is TGTGCCAGCTCACCACCAGGAGCGGGGATGTACCAAGAGACCCAGTACTTC. It encodes CASSPPGAGMYQETQYF.

The chain combines TRBV6-5 with TRBJ1-2; D may be TRBD1 (6 bases). The CDR3 loop spans 13 amino acids. V lost 2 bases and J 7 bases, leaving 11 bases between the germline ends. Germline V gene sequence: CDR1 MNHEY, CDR2 SVGAGI. This CDR3 reads CASSYETGGGYTF. CDR3 DNA sequence: TGTGCCAGCAGTTACGAGACAGGTGGTGGCTACACCTTC.

V and J are TRBV14 and TRBJ1-3; 7 bases fit TRBD1. V gave up 2 bases and J gave up 6 bases; unmatched junction bases: 4. Germline V lookup: CDR1 SGHDN, CDR2 FVKESK. This CDR3 is built from 14 residues. CDR3 amino acids: CASSQPGGKNTIYF. The DNA of the CDR3 is TGTGCCAGCAGCCAACCAGGGGGGAAAAACACCATATATTTT.

This clone was seen more than once but under ten times. The CDR3 nucleotides read TGCGCCAGCAGTAATAGCGGGTCCCGGGACTACGAGCAGTACTTC. It specifies CASSNSGSRDYEQYF. The V call is TRBV10-1, the J call TRBJ2-7, with 7 nucleotides matching TRBD2. CDR1 WNHNN and CDR2 SYGVQD come from the germline V gene (reference sequence). The CDR3 has 15 residues. The V segment lost 5 bases and the J segment 3 bases; nucleotides outside the gene matches: 10.

CDR3 nucleotides: TGTGCCAGCAGCTTGAACCACTCTCCCGAGCAGTACTTC. It is translated as CASSLNHSPEQYF. This chain links TRBV7-2 with TRBJ2-7; D not certain. Germline-derived CDR1 and CDR2 are SGHTA and FQGNSA. The CDR3 totals 13 residues. V was clipped by 3 bases and J by 6 bases, with 12 bases between them.